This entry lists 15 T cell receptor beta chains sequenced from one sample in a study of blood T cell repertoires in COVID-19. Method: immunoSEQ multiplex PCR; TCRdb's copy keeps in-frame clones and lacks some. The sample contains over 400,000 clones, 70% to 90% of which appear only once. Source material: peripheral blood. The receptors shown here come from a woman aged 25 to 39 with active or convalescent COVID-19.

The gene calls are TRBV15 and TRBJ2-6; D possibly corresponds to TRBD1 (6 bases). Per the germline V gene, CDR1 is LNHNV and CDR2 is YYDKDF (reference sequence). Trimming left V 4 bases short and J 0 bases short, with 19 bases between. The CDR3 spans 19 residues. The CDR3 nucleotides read TGTGCCACCAGCATCCTCACGGGACAACTCCCCTCTGGGGCCAACGTCCTGACTTTC. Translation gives CATSILTGQLPSGANVLTF. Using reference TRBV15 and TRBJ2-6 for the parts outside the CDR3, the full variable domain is DAMVIQNPRYQVTQFGKPVTLSCSQTLNHNVMYWYQQKSSQAPKLLFHYYDKDFNNEADTPDNFQSRRPNTSFCFLDIRSPGLGDTAMYLCATSILTGQLPSGANVLTFGAGSRLTVL.

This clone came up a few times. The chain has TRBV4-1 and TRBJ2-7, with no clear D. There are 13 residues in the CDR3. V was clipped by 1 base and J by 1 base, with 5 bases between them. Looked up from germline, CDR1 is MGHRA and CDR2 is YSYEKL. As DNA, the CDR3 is TGCGCCAGCAGCCAAGCCGCGTCCTACGAGCAGTACTTC. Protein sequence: CASSQAASYEQYF.

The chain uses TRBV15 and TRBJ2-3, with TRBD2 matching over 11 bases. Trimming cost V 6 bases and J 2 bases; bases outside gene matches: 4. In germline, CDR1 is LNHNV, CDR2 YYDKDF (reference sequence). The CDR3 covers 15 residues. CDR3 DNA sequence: TGTGCCACCAGAAGGGGACTAGCGGACACAGATACGCAGTATTTT. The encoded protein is CATRRGLADTDTQYF.

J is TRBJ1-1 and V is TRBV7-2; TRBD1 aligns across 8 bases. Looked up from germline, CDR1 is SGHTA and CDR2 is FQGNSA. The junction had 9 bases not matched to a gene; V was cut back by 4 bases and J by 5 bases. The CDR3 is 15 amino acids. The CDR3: CASSYVTGGRTEAFF. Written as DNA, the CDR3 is TGTGCCAGCAGCTACGTAACAGGGGGACGGACTGAAGCTTTCTTT.

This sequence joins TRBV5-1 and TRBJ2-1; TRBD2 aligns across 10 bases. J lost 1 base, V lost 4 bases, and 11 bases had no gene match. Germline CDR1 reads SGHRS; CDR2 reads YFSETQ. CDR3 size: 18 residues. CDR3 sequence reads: CASSPGTSGLASYNEQFF. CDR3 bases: TGCGCCAGCAGCCCAGGAACATCGGGACTAGCGTCCTACAATGAGCAGTTCTTC.

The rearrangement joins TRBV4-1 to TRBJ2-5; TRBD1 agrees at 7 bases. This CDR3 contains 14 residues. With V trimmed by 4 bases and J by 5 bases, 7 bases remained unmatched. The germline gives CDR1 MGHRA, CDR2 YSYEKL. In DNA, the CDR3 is TGCGCCAGCAGCCCCGGGACAGCAGGGGAGACCCAGTACTTC. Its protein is CASSPGTAGETQYF.

CDR3 region: CASSTRTDTQYF. CDR3 DNA sequence: TGTGCCAGCAGTACTAGGACAGATACGCAGTATTTT. The rearrangement joins TRBV2 to TRBJ2-3; D possibly corresponds to TRBD2 (5 bases). V was shortened by 5 bases and J by 3 bases, with 6 bases between the two germline ends. The CDR3 is 12 residues long. CDR1 and CDR2 from the germline V gene are SNHLY and FYNNEI.

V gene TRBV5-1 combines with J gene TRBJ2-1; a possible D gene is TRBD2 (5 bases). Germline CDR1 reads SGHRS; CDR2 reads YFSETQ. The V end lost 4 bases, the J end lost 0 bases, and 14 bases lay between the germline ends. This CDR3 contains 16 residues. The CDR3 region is CASSRDAVISYNEQFF. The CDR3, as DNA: TGCGCCAGCAGCCGGGATGCGGTAATCTCCTACAATGAGCAGTTCTTC.

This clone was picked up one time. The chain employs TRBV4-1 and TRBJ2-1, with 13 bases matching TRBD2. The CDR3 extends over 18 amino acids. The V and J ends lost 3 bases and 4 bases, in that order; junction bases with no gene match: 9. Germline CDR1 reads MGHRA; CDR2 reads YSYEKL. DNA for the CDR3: TGCGCCAGCAGCCACGGACTAGCGGGGGAAGACCTGTACAATGAGCAGTTCTTC. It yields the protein CASSHGLAGEDLYNEQFF.

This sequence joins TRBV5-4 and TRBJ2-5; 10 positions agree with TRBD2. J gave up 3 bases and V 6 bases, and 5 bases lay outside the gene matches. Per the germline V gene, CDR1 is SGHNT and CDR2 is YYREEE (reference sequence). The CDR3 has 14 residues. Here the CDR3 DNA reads TGTGCCAGCACCATGCTAGCGGGAGAAGAGACCCAGTACTTC. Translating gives CASTMLAGEETQYF.

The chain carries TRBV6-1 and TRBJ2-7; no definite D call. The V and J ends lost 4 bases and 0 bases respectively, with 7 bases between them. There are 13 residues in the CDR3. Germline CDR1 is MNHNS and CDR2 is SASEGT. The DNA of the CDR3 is TGTGCCAGCAGTGGTTCGAGCTCCTACGAGCAGTACTTC. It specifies CASSGSSSYEQYF.

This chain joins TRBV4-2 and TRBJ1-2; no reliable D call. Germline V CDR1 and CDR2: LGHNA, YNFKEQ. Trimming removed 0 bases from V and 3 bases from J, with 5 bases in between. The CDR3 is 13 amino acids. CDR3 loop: CASSQDRDYGYTF. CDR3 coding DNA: TGTGCCAGCAGCCAAGATCGGGACTATGGCTACACCTTC.

The chain's CDR3 is CASSLRGRGMNTEAFF. The DNA for the CDR3 is TGTGCCAGCAGCCTCAGGGGGCGCGGGATGAACACTGAAGCTTTCTTT. This chain joins TRBV3-1 (or the pseudogene TRBV3-2) and TRBJ1-1, with 8 bases aligning to TRBD1. This CDR3 contains 16 residues. CDR1 LGHDT and CDR2 YNNKEL come from the germline V gene (reference sequence). The ends lost 4 bases at V and 0 bases at J; junction bases unmatched: 7.

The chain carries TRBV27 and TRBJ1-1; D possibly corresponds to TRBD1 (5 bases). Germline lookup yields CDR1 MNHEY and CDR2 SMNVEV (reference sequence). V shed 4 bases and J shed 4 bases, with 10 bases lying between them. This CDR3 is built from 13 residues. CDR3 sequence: CASSYRQFTEAFF. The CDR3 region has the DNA TGTGCCAGCAGTTACAGACAGTTCACTGAAGCTTTCTTT.

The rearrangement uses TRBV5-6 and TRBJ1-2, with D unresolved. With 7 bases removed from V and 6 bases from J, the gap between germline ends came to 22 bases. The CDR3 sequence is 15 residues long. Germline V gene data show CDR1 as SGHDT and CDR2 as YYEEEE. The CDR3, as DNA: TGTGCCAGCTACTACGGCCGTCTTAACACCAATGGCTACACCTTC. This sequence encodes CASYYGRLNTNGYTF.